A selection of T cell receptor beta chains follows, all from one sample in a study of molecular identifiers for immune sequencing clone quantification. A single record per CDR3 protein comes from TCRdb applying MiXCR to the PCR reads. The table has some 680,000 distinct CDR3 sequences, about 25% seen once; the top ten hold 0.7% to 0.95%. Material: naive CD8+ T cells from blood, with Jurkat cell RNA spiked in. The source of these receptors is a human donor in good health. Some libraries in this study had Jurkat cell RNA spiked in. The CDR3 runs from the conserved cysteine through the conserved F or W. A D gene is named only where the DNA matches it firmly. For some rows the clone size is stated as once, few or many, or as a class when expanded; others skip it.

size | J | V | D | CDR3 | DNA
few | TRBJ2-7 | TRBV6-2/TRBV6-3 | NA | CASSYFRPGAYEQYF | TGTGCCAGCAGTTACTTTCGTCCAGGAGCCTACGAGCAGTACTTC
few | TRBJ1-1 | TRBV10-3 | NA | CAITPVGGTEAFF | TGTGCCATCACCCCGGTGGGGGGCACTGAAGCTTTCTTT
NA | TRBJ2-1 | TRBV7-9 | NA | CASSQSESTYNEQFF | TGTGCCAGCAGCCAGAGCGAGAGTACCTACAATGAGCAGTTCTTC
many | TRBJ1-5 | TRBV7-6 | NA | CASSRTANNQPQHF | TGTGCCAGCAGCCGGACAGCCAACAATCAGCCCCAGCATTTT
NA | TRBJ2-7 | TRBV20-1 | TRBD1 | CSASRRDSLIDEQYF | TGCAGTGCTAGCCGAAGGGACAGCCTTATAGACGAGCAGTACTTC
few | TRBJ1-6 | TRBV15 | TRBD1 | CATSRRTGPGSYNSPLHF | TGTGCCACCAGCCGACGGACAGGGCCAGGGTCCTATAATTCACCCCTCCACTTT
NA | TRBJ2-5 | TRBV4-2 | NA | CASSQETFQGMPTETQYF | TGTGCCAGCAGCCAGGAAACATTTCAGGGGATGCCAACGGAGACCCAGTACTTC
many | TRBJ2-1 | TRBV7-2 | NA | CASSLGPGDSYNEQFF | TGTGCCAGCAGCTTAGGTCCTGGGGACTCCTACAATGAGCAGTTCTTC
many | TRBJ1-1 | TRBV9 | TRBD1 | CASSKDRGMNTEAFF | TGTGCCAGCAGCAAGGACAGGGGGATGAACACTGAAGCTTTCTTT
many | TRBJ1-3 | TRBV20-1 | TRBD1 | CSAVGQGYGNTIYF | TGCAGTGCGGTAGGACAGGGTTATGGAAACACCATATATTTT
many | TRBJ1-5 | TRBV27 | NA | CASSPLRQHSNQPQHF | TGTGCCAGCAGTCCCCTTCGACAGCATAGCAATCAGCCCCAGCATTTT
NA | TRBJ1-2 | TRBV29-1 | NA | CSVVSQSKAGYTF | TGCAGCGTTGTGAGTCAGTCTAAGGCTGGCTACACCTTC
many | TRBJ1-1 | TRBV28 | NA | CASSFSRSSTEAFF | TGTGCCAGCAGTTTCTCTCGAAGTAGCACTGAAGCTTTCTTT
many | TRBJ2-5 | TRBV29-1 | NA | CSVESVPVETQYF | TGCAGCGTTGAGTCCGTACCGGTAGAGACCCAGTACTTC
NA | TRBJ2-3 | TRBV6-2/TRBV6-3 | TRBD2 | CASSYGGGVADTRYF | TGTGCCAGCAGTTATGGCGGGGGTGTGGCAGATACGCGGTATTTT
NA | TRBJ1-6 | TRBV19 | NA | CASNYASSPLHF | TGTGCCAGTAATTACGCGAGTTCACCCCTCCACTTT
few | TRBJ2-5 | TRBV19 | TRBD2 | CASSIVLAGLQETQYF | TGTGCCAGTAGTATAGTCCTAGCGGGGCTTCAAGAGACCCAGTACTTC
NA | TRBJ2-3 | TRBV10-3 | TRBD2 | CAISVESLAGITDTQYF | TGTGCCATCAGTGTCGAAAGTCTAGCGGGAATCACAGATACGCAGTATTTT
NA | TRBJ1-1 | TRBV28 | TRBD1 | CASRAGQGYPEAFF | TGTGCCAGCAGAGCGGGACAGGGTTACCCTGAAGCTTTCTTT
many | TRBJ1-1 | TRBV6-5 | TRBD1 | CASSYSGQGAKAFF | TGTGCCAGCAGTTACTCAGGACAGGGCGCTAAAGCTTTCTTT
many | TRBJ2-7 | TRBV7-2 | NA | CASSPVPDEQYF | TGTGCCAGCAGCCCCGTGCCGGACGAGCAGTACTTC
few | TRBJ1-2 | TRBV4-3 | NA | CASSQEPGGGYGYTF | TGCGCCAGCAGCCAAGAACCGGGGGGTGGCTATGGCTACACCTTC
NA | TRBJ2-3 | TRBV12-3/TRBV12-4 | TRBD2 | CASSSPGTLEGLAIVQSTDTQYF | TGTGCCAGCAGTTCCCCCGGGACCCTCGAGGGACTAGCAATCGTCCAAAGCACAGATACGCAGTATTTT
NA | TRBJ2-1 | TRBV7-2 | NA | CASSLGRSPYNEQFF | TGTGCCAGCAGTTTGGGACGGAGCCCCTACAATGAGCAGTTCTTC
NA | TRBJ2-1 | TRBV6-6 | TRBD1 | CASSYIGQGAYNERFF | TGTGCCAGCAGTTACATCGGACAGGGCGCGTACAATGAGCGGTTCTTC
few | TRBJ1-1 | TRBV24-1 | NA | CATSETGSSTEAFF | TGTGCCACCAGTGAAACCGGGTCAAGCACTGAAGCTTTCTTT
few | TRBJ2-5 | TRBV15 | TRBD1 | CATSREGQGGETQYF | TGTGCCACCAGCAGAGAGGGACAGGGGGGCGAGACCCAGTACTTC
few | TRBJ2-7 | TRBV28 | NA | CASSFYSSYEQYF | TGTGCCAGCAGTTTTTATTCCTCCTACGAGCAGTACTTC
few | TRBJ2-7 | TRBV9 | TRBD1 | CASSHRDRDSYEQYF | TGTGCCAGCAGCCACCGGGACAGGGACTCCTACGAGCAGTACTTC
few | TRBJ2-7 | TRBV4-1 | TRBD2 | CASSQSTSGSYEQYF | TGCGCCAGCAGCCAATCGACTAGCGGGAGTTACGAGCAGTACTTC
many | TRBJ2-7 | TRBV15 | NA | CATSRDSSYEQYF | TGTGCCACCAGCAGGGACAGCTCCTACGAGCAGTACTTC
many | TRBJ2-3 | TRBV27 | NA | CASSSSGYSTDTQYF | TGTGCCAGCAGTTCCAGCGGGTATAGCACAGATACGCAGTATTTT
NA | TRBJ2-7 | TRBV2 | TRBD1 | CASSDTGDSYEQYF | TGTGCCAGCAGTGATACAGGGGATTCCTACGAGCAGTACTTC
many | TRBJ2-3 | TRBV28 | TRBD1 | CASSPGQYTDTQYF | TGTGCCAGCAGTCCGGGACAGTACACAGATACGCAGTATTTT
NA | TRBJ2-1 | TRBV20-1 | NA | CSARVVPSSYNEQFF | TGCAGTGCCAGAGTTGTCCCGAGCTCCTACAATGAGCAGTTCTTC
few | TRBJ2-2 | TRBV9 | NA | CASSAAGNTGELFF | TGTGCCAGCAGCGCCGCAGGAAACACCGGGGAGCTGTTTTTT
NA | TRBJ2-2 | TRBV7-9 | NA | CASSLGHRTPNTGELFF | TGTGCCAGCAGCTTAGGCCACCGGACTCCGAACACCGGGGAGCTGTTTTTT
many | TRBJ1-5 | TRBV27 | NA | CASSPGDGSNQPQHF | TGTGCCAGCAGTCCCGGGGATGGGAGCAATCAGCCCCAGCATTTT
many | TRBJ2-7 | TRBV2 | NA | CASEVAYEQYF | TGTGCCAGCGAAGTCGCCTACGAGCAGTACTTC
NA | TRBJ1-1 | TRBV5-3 | NA | CASSLGAQIMYTEAFF | TGTGCCAGCAGCTTAGGGGCGCAGATAATGTACACTGAAGCTTTCTTT
few | TRBJ1-1 | TRBV30 | NA | CAWRSGPLNTEAFF | TGTGCCTGGAGGAGTGGACCGTTGAACACTGAAGCTTTCTTT
few | TRBJ1-3 | TRBV13 | NA | CASSLEGRQGDGNTIYF | TGTGCCAGCAGCTTAGAGGGTCGGCAGGGCGACGGAAACACCATATATTTT